This record covers a single T cell receptor (beta chain). The antigen it binds to is not known. Per-base qualities were not stored, and no clone one base away is much larger. This entry comes from a study of identical twins listed by TCRdb under 2016. Background on the whole study: TCR alpha and beta repertoires from monozygotic twins, unrelated adults of various ages and cord blood were deep-sequenced to test whether fetal clonotypes persist. To rule out contamination, the twin experiments were replicated at different times with different library preparation protocols. Study-level results and caveats: A weaker excess of twin sharing was found in beta out-of-frame sequences because the signal-to-noise ratio was lowered by fewer shared sequences. Compared with coincidental sharing between unrelated individuals, an excess of low generation-probability sequences was observed among out-of-frame TCR alpha sequences shared between twins. Invariant T cells such as MAIT and iNKT could partly confound zero-insertion analyses, although diverse VJ usage argued against such confounding for most clonotypes. Recombination models systematically underestimated out-of-frame TCR alpha sharing in monozygotic twins but agreed with sharing between unrelated individuals. Because the same donors could not be followed over many years, the conclusions relied on cross-sectional statistical analysis. Fewer insertions were carried by abundant cord blood beta clonotypes, a similar but weaker trend appeared in young adult naive repertoires, and no such trend appeared in memory repertoires.

Library prep was done by 5' RACE. The listed sequencing device is Illumina HiSeq 2000. A universal primer binding site was added through template switching, and the final cDNA carried a unique molecular identifier so that TCR cDNA molecules could be counted accurately. Specific primers in the conserved constant-segment region were used to synthesize first-strand cDNA for the TCR alpha and beta chains. To control for contamination, each cDNA library was double barcoded with a SMART-Mk sample barcode plus Illumina barcodes. Two successive PCR steps introduced TruSeq adapter sequences along with Illumina sample barcodes. The TCR alpha and beta cDNA libraries were sequenced on the Illumina HiSeq platform using custom primers. The authors processed their data as follows. MiGEC processed the raw reads to extract unique molecular identifiers, while MiXCR was used to determine the CDR3 positions. For each individual, recombination models were inferred using an EM algorithm with the repgenHMM and IGoR tools. The tcR package in R was used for shared clonotype analysis, with sharing normalized by the product of cloneset sizes. To study raw recombination free of thymic and clonal selection effects, out-of-frame nonproductive sequences were analyzed. In TCRdb, the public reads were trimmed at Q25 with fastp and aligned with MiXCR, with productive beta chains retained. Each record represents a unique CDR3 protein, reported with the most common genes and DNA among its rows. The V and J calls here are based on TCRdb, not the publication. Across this sample there are about 810,000 distinct CDR3 sequences, with 12% seen only once. Together, the top ten hold about 1.5% of the sample.

Every donor in the study was a healthy Caucasian. The twin cohort comprised three pairs of female monozygotic twins, all aged roughly 18 to 30 years. The RNA used for TCR libraries was isolated from peripheral blood mononuclear cells. Via the germline V gene, CDR1 is MNHEY and CDR2 SVGAGI. Taken from cysteine to phenylalanine, the CDR3 has 14 residues. Solely the CDR3 DNA is kept, with 42 bases framed from the first base. V is cut by 5 bases and J by 6 bases, and the space between the germline ends is 14 bases. These data were also reused for a study on yellow fever vaccine responses in identical twins. The second source states: According to the authors, in identical twins the way T cells responded to vaccination appeared partly convergent and partly personalized. In identical twins, the study followed T cell clones that responded to the vaccine with precision.

This TCR came from a woman aged 18-29 years in good health. The specimen sequenced was PBMCs. The rearrangement joined TRBV6-5 to TRBJ2-1, with TRBD1 perhaps the D gene, on 6 matching bases. The CDR3 corresponds to CASSNTGNGNEQFF. At the DNA level, the sequence is TGTGCCAGCAGTAACACAGGGAACGGCAATGAGCAGTTCTTC.